The 30 T cell receptor beta chains reported below all come from one sample, sequenced in a study of T cells after yellow fever vaccination. Each CDR3 protein is one row after TCRdb ran MiXCR on the 5' RACE reads. The data show 500,000 to 550,000 distinct CDR3 sequences, with 21% seen just once and roughly a sixth held by the top ten. The sequences come from PBMCs, collected 21 days after the first yellow fever vaccination. The origin of the receptors is a man aged 18 to 29 who received the YFV17D yellow fever vaccine.

There are many counts of this clonotype. V usage is TRBV10-3 and J usage is TRBJ1-4, with TRBD1 matching 9 bases. J was trimmed by 5 bases and V by 11 bases; bases with no gene match: 6. The germline CDR1 and CDR2 sequences are ENHRY and SYGVKD. This CDR3 is built from 13 residues. In nucleotides, the CDR3 is TGTGCCTCAAGACAGGGGGAGAATGAAAAACTGTTTTTT. Its translation: CASRQGENEKLFF.

The V and J genes are TRBV28 and TRBJ1-6, with 9 bases matching TRBD1. The germline V gene has CDR1 MDHEN and CDR2 SYDVKM. J gave up 8 bases and V 6 bases, and 5 bases lay outside the gene matches. CDR3 length equals 14 residues. Here the CDR3 DNA reads TGTGCCAGCAGATTCGGACAGGGGTATTCACCCCTCCACTTT. Translation gives CASRFGQGYSPLHF.

The chain employs TRBV28 and TRBJ1-1; D remains unclear. V dropped 4 bases and J dropped 8 bases, with 11 bases sitting between them. CDR3 length equals 12 residues. CDR1 and CDR2 (germline): MDHEN, SYDVKM. The CDR3 nucleotides read TGTGCCAGCAGTTCACGGGCAGCCGAAGCTTTCTTT. Encoded protein: CASSSRAAEAFF. The full variable domain, its missing parts supplied by reference TRBV28 and TRBJ1-1, is DVKVTQSSRYLVKRTGEKVFLECVQDMDHENMFWYRQDPGLGLRLIYFSYDVKMKEKGDIPEGYSVSREKKERFSLILESASTNQTSMYLCASSSRAAEAFFGQGTRLTVV.

The chain recombines TRBV5-1 with TRBJ2-3; no firm D call. Germline V CDR1 and CDR2: SGHRS, YFSETQ. The V end lost 4 bases, the J end lost 4 bases, and 13 bases lay between the germline ends. The CDR3 is 14 amino acids. In DNA form, the CDR3 reads TGCGCCAGCAGCCTTCAGAATCTCCCAGATACGCAGTATTTT. Protein product: CASSLQNLPDTQYF. Combining the CDR3 with reference TRBV5-1 and TRBJ2-3 gives the whole variable domain KAGVTQTPRYLIKTRGQQVTLSCSPISGHRSVSWYQQTPGQGLQFLFEYFSETQRNKGNFPGRFSGRQFSNSRSEMNVSTLELGDSALYLCASSLQNLPDTQYFGPGTRLTVL.

This clonotype was counted only a few times. This CDR3 is CASSHDTDTQYF. The DNA for the CDR3 is TGCGCCAGCAGCCATGATACAGATACGCAGTATTTT. The chain uses TRBV4-1 and TRBJ2-3; D remains ambiguous. Germline V lookup: CDR1 MGHRA, CDR2 YSYEKL. The CDR3 has 12 amino acids. Trimming removed 3 bases at V and 3 bases at J, with 4 bases between.

V gene TRBV6-1 combines with J gene TRBJ1-5; possible D gene TRBD1, 5 bases. This CDR3 has 11 amino acids. V was shortened by 6 bases and J by 8 bases, with 8 bases between the two germline ends. Germline loops: CDR1 MNHNS, CDR2 SASEGT. CDR3 bases: TGTGCCAGCAGAGCGGGGGAGCCCCAGCATTTT. Amino acid sequence: CASRAGEPQHF.

The chain is built from TRBV25-1 and TRBJ2-7; TRBD1 matches at 8 bases. CDR3 length: 15 residues. Trimming removed 7 bases from V and 4 bases from J; junction bases left unmatched: 12. Germline-derived CDR1 and CDR2 are MGHDK and SYGVNS. CDR3 nucleotides: TGTGCCAGCACCACCCGGGACAGGAAGGGGTACGAGCAGTACGTC. Encoded protein: CASTTRDRKGYEQYV.

The table lists this clonotype with a few counts. CDR3 sequence: CASSLQGASPYGYTF. CDR3 DNA sequence: TGTGCCAGCAGTCTTCAGGGGGCGAGTCCCTATGGCTACACCTTC. This chain connects TRBV6-2 or TRBV6-3 to TRBJ1-2; TRBD1 aligns across 8 bases. The V and J ends lost 5 bases and 4 bases, in that order; junction bases with no gene match: 9. The CDR3 length is 15 residues. Germline CDR1 MNHEY, CDR2 SVGEGT.

The rearrangement uses TRBV5-1 and TRBJ2-7, with TRBD2 identical over 7 bases. The CDR3 sequence is 17 residues long. The V segment lost 0 bases and the J segment 0 bases; nucleotides outside the gene matches: 9. CDR1 is SGHRS and CDR2 is YFSETQ in the germline V gene. CDR3 DNA: TGCGCCAGCAGCTTGGGGTTCGGAGCGGGGAGCTCCTACGAGCAGTACGTC. Translation: CASSLGFGAGSSYEQYV.

The gene calls are TRBV12-3 or TRBV12-4 and TRBJ1-5; 8 positions match TRBD1. The CDR3 is 18 amino acids. After removal of 6 bases from V and 1 base from J, the junction contained 14 bases not matched to a gene. The CDR3 DNA reads as TGTGCCAGCAGGGGGGGGACAGGTGGGCGTTGGAGCAATCAGCCCCAGCATTTT. The encoded protein is CASRGGTGGRWSNQPQHF.

There are a few counts of this clonotype. The chain is built from TRBV7-9 and TRBJ2-5; no reliable D call. CDR1 and CDR2 (germline): SEHNR, FQNEAQ (reference sequence). V lost 2 bases, J lost 5 bases, and 12 bases lay in between. The CDR3 has 14 amino acids. Written as DNA, the CDR3 is TGTGCCAGCAGCTTACAGGATGGCAAGGAGACCCAGTACTTC. This gives the protein CASSLQDGKETQYF.

This clonotype occurred a few times. The chain is built from TRBV29-1 and TRBJ2-5, with D perhaps matching TRBD1 (5 bases). This CDR3 comprises 17 residues. The V and J ends lost 0 bases and 0 bases respectively, with 17 bases between them. Germline V gene sequence: CDR1 SQVTM, CDR2 ANQGSEA. CDR3 nucleotide sequence: TGCAGCGTTGAAGACTTCCCTACGGACACGTACCAAGAGACCCAGTACTTC. This sequence encodes CSVEDFPTDTYQETQYF.

This clonotype has at least ten counts. The chain has TRBV19 and TRBJ2-7; tentatively, D is TRBD2 (6 bases). Germline loops: CDR1 LNHDA, CDR2 SQIVND (reference sequence). The V end was cut by 5 bases, the J end by 6 bases, with 14 bases between. The CDR3 extends over 13 amino acids. CDR3 nucleotides: TGTGCCAGTAGTGCGCGATCTAGCGCCGAGCAGTACTTC. Translating it yields CASSARSSAEQYF.

The table lists this clonotype with a few counts. V usage is TRBV4-1 and J usage is TRBJ1-1; tentative D call: TRBD1 (5 bases). In germline, CDR1 is MGHRA, CDR2 YSYEKL. Trimming shortened V by 1 base and J by 7 bases, and 10 bases separated the two germline ends. The CDR3 is made up of 13 amino acids. The CDR3 loop is CASSQVGADEAFF. The CDR3 DNA reads as TGCGCCAGCAGCCAAGTAGGGGCGGATGAAGCTTTCTTT.

V gene TRBV4-2 combines with J gene TRBJ2-2; D might be TRBD1 or TRBD2, each matching 5 bases. The CDR3 runs to 13 residues. Germline V lookup: CDR1 LGHNA, CDR2 YNFKEQ. Trimming left V 1 base short and J 9 bases short, with 9 bases between. DNA for the CDR3: TGTGCCAGCAGCCAAGTTAGGGACCGGGAGCTGTTTTTT. Protein sequence: CASSQVRDRELFF.

This chain uses TRBV9 with TRBJ2-1; D is tentatively TRBD1 or TRBD2 (6 bases each). The germline V and J ends were trimmed by 5 bases and 8 bases, with 20 bases remaining between them. Germline CDR1 SGDLS, CDR2 YYNGEE. The CDR3 length is 15 residues. DNA of the CDR3: TGTGCCAGCAGGCCTATTGGGGGGCTGGATGATGAGCAGTTCTTC. This gives the protein CASRPIGGLDDEQFF.

This clonotype has only a few counts. It is unclear where the CDR3 begins or ends on the DNA, so no DNA is shown, and the CDR3 is as TCRdb lists it. The chain combines TRBV12-3 or TRBV12-4 with TRBJ2-2; the table's D call, TRBD1, was not checked against the DNA. The CDR3 comprises 13 residues, both ends counted. CDR3 protein: CASSLWGQGTVFF.

This clonotype was counted only a few times. V usage is TRBV12-3 or TRBV12-4 and J usage is TRBJ2-4; a possible D gene is TRBD2 (5 bases). Trimming took off 6 bases at V and 4 bases at J, with 13 bases between the two ends. CDR3 length: 14 residues. For the CDR3, the DNA is TGTGCCAGCAGCCTCGCGGGCAGTAAAAACATTCAGTACTTC. This sequence encodes CASSLAGSKNIQYF.

This clonotype was seen more than once but under ten times. The J gene is TRBJ2-1, the V gene TRBV5-4; 9 bases match TRBD1. The germline V gene has CDR1 SGHNT and CDR2 YYREEE (reference sequence). V was pared by 1 base and J by 6 bases, with 2 bases of the junction left unmatched. The CDR3 covers 14 residues. The CDR3 bases are TGTGCCAGCAGCTTGTACAGGGGGCTCAATGAGCAGTTCTTC. It codes for CASSLYRGLNEQFF.

This clonotype has only a few counts. The chain carries TRBV20-1 and TRBJ2-2; no clear D gene. The CDR3 is made up of 14 amino acids. The V end was cut by 6 bases, the J end by 0 bases, with 11 bases between. CDR1 is DFQATT, CDR2 SNEGSKA, per germline (reference sequence). DNA for the CDR3: TGCAGTGCCAGACACGATACGAACACCGGGGAGCTGTTTTTT. Translated: CSARHDTNTGELFF.

The rearrangement uses TRBV29-1 and TRBJ2-1; D unresolved. Trimming took 2 bases from V and 7 from J, leaving 18 bases between them. CDR3 size: 15 residues. Germline V gives CDR1 SQVTM, CDR2 ANQGSEA. The CDR3 sequence: CSVETPGPMINEQFF. The CDR3 DNA reads as TGCAGCGTTGAAACCCCCGGGCCGATGATTAATGAGCAGTTCTTC.

The chain uses TRBV10-3 and TRBJ1-3; the D is unclear. This CDR3 has 14 residues. The germline CDR1 and CDR2 sequences are ENHRY and SYGVKD. The V end was cut by 8 bases, the J end by 4 bases, with 15 bases between. CDR3 amino acids: CAIRKELVGNTIYF. CDR3 DNA: TGTGCCATCCGGAAGGAATTAGTGGGAAACACCATATATTTT.

As concerns this clonotype: Its ends do not fully match the called genes, so a read error is possible. This chain uses TRBV7-2 with TRBJ2-1; D gene uncertain. Germline loops: CDR1 SGHTA, CDR2 FQGNSA. The CDR3 contains 12 residues. CDR3 sequence: CASSLARNELFF. CDR3 in DNA: TGTGCCAGCAGCTTAGCGCGGAATGAGCTGTTCTTC.

The table lists this clonotype with a few counts. This rearrangement joins TRBV6-2 or TRBV6-3 to TRBJ2-2; TRBD2 agrees at 13 bases. The CDR3 sequence is 18 residues long. Germline assignment: CDR1 MNHEY and CDR2 SVGEGT. Trimming removed 5 bases from V and 1 base from J; junction bases left unmatched: 7. The CDR3 DNA sequence: TGTGCCAGCAGTGCCCCGGGACTAGCGGGGCTGAACACCGGGGAGCTGTTTTTT. It is translated as CASSAPGLAGLNTGELFF.

The chain combines TRBV7-6 with TRBJ2-6; perhaps TRBD1 as D (5 bases). The CDR3 totals 17 residues. CDR1 and CDR2 (germline): SGHVS, FNYEAQ. Between the trimmed V and J ends, which lost 5 bases and 0 bases, there was a span of 14 bases. CDR3 residues: CASSAIREPSGANVLTF. The CDR3 nucleotides are TGTGCCAGCAGCGCAATCAGGGAACCCTCTGGGGCCAACGTCCTGACTTTC.

This clonotype was seen only a few times. The chain is built from TRBV12-3 or TRBV12-4 and TRBJ1-1; D perhaps matches TRBD1 (6 bases). The CDR3 has 13 amino acids. Trimming left V 4 bases short and J 5 bases short, with 11 bases between. In DNA, the CDR3 is TGTGCCAGCAGTTCGTGGAGGGGGACTGAAGCTTTCTTT. This translates into CASSSWRGTEAFF.

This clonotype was counted a few times. The V and J genes are TRBV9 and TRBJ1-2, with TRBD1 as a possible D gene (5 bases). CDR3 length: 14 amino acids. V was trimmed by 4 bases and J by 4 bases, leaving 14 bases between them. Germline V gene sequence: CDR1 SGDLS, CDR2 YYNGEE. CDR3 sequence reads: CASSPEGRAYGYTF. CDR3 nucleotide sequence: TGTGCCAGCAGCCCAGAAGGCAGGGCCTATGGCTACACCTTC.

This clonotype appeared a few times. V and J are TRBV5-1 and TRBJ2-3; TRBD2 is a possible D gene (6 bases). V lost 2 bases to trimming and J lost 2 bases, with 12 bases between them. The CDR3 runs 15 residues. Germline loops: CDR1 SGHRS, CDR2 YFSETQ. The CDR3 spells CASSFWEADTDTQYF. CDR3 nucleotides: TGCGCCAGCAGCTTCTGGGAGGCGGACACAGATACGCAGTATTTT.

This chain uses TRBV24-1 with TRBJ2-1, with TRBD1 identical over 10 bases. Losses at the gene ends were 3 bases for V and 7 bases for J; bases not matched to a gene: 8. This CDR3 has 16 residues. Looked up from germline, CDR1 is KGHDR and CDR2 is SFDVKD. The chain's CDR3 is CATSDTGTGAMNEQFF. The DNA for the CDR3 is TGTGCCACCAGTGATACCGGGACAGGGGCGATGAATGAGCAGTTCTTC.

The V gene is TRBV7-6, the J gene TRBJ2-3; D remains unclear. Trimming pared 1 base from V and 6 bases from J, leaving 11 bases between. CDR3 length: 14 amino acids. Germline-derived CDR1 and CDR2 are SGHVS and FNYEAQ. DNA for the CDR3: TGTGCCAGCAGCTTAGAGACTGGTAGGGATACGCAGTATTTT. This encodes CASSLETGRDTQYF.